These 20 T cell receptor beta chains were sequenced from one sample in a study of vaccination and CD4 T cells after COVID-19. Treatment noted: approximately nine-day PBMC culture with coronavirus spike peptide pools or control peptides (ViraFEST assay). Sequenced with the Oncomine TCR Beta short-read assay was DNA taken from cultured CD4+ T cells. TCRdb processed the PCR reads anew with MiXCR; each CDR3 protein has one entry. The table lists about 6,200 distinct CDR3 sequences, roughly 30% of them singletons. No cognate antigen is known for these TCRs. Sequenced here: CD4+ T cells from blood, cultured in vitro, sampled after SARS-CoV-2 vaccination. The receptor set was obtained from a human donor who had recovered from COVID-19.

The chain carries TRBV27 and TRBJ2-5; the match to TRBD2 covers 12 bases. In germline, CDR1 is MNHEY, CDR2 SMNVEV (reference sequence). Trimming at V came to 0 bases and at J to 2 bases, leaving 7 bases not matched to a gene. The CDR3 is 18 residues long. In nucleotides, the CDR3 is TGTGCCAGCAGTTTATCCTTGGGACTAGCGGGCAGGCAAGAGACCCAGTACTTC. Translation: CASSLSLGLAGRQETQYF.

V gene TRBV29-1 combines with J gene TRBJ1-1, with a possible D match to TRBD1 (5 bases). The CDR3 is made up of 15 amino acids. CDR1 is SQVTM and CDR2 is ANQGSEA in the germline V gene. V was cut by 5 bases and J by 0 bases, with 16 bases left in between. CDR3 loop: CSVPSPGPMNTEAFF. The CDR3 DNA is TGCAGCGTTCCGTCTCCGGGACCGATGAACACTGAAGCTTTCTTT.

This chain uses TRBV29-1 with TRBJ1-6; TRBD1 matches at 7 bases. The length of the CDR3 is 14 residues. The V gene end was trimmed by 5 bases and the J gene end by 0 bases; junction bases not matched to a gene: 1. The germline CDR1 and CDR2 sequences are SQVTM and ANQGSEA. CDR3 protein: CSVRDSSYNSPLHF. The CDR3 DNA follows: TGCAGCGTTCGGGACAGCTCCTATAATTCACCCCTCCACTTT.

In its sample, this clonotype was seen a few times. The rearrangement uses TRBV7-9 and TRBJ1-1; tentative D call: TRBD1 (5 bases). CDR1 and CDR2 (germline): SEHNR, FQNEAQ (reference sequence). Trimming pared 5 bases from V and 1 base from J, leaving 14 bases between. The CDR3 is 15 amino acids. The CDR3 protein is CASSTWDGGNTEAFF. In nucleotides, the CDR3 is TGTGCCAGCAGCACCTGGGACGGCGGGAACACTGAAGCTTTCTTT. The full variable domain, in which reference TRBV7-9 and TRBJ1-1 provide the parts outside the CDR3, is DTGVSQNPRHKITKRGQNVTFRCDPISEHNRLYWYRQTLGQGPEFLTYFQNEAQLEKSRLLSDRFSAERPKGSFSTLEIQRTEQGDSAMYLCASSTWDGGNTEAFFGQGTRLTVV.

The V gene is TRBV7-8, the J gene TRBJ2-7; D perhaps matches TRBD2 (5 bases). The CDR3 is 15 amino acids. CDR1 is SGHVS and CDR2 is FQNEAQ in the germline V gene. V was cut by 0 bases and J by 2 bases, with 11 bases left in between. The CDR3 protein is CASSLAERSTYEQYF. CDR3 nucleotides: TGTGCCAGCAGCTTAGCTGAGCGGTCGACCTACGAGCAGTACTTC.

This clonotype was observed a handful of times. The chain recombines TRBV10-3 with TRBJ1-5; D might be TRBD1 (5 bases). CDR1 is ENHRY, CDR2 SYGVKD, per germline. The length of the CDR3 is 14 residues. V lost 10 bases and J 2 bases, leaving 15 bases between the germline ends. The CDR3 here is CARKGRGGNQPQHF. The CDR3 bases are TGTGCCAGGAAGGGGAGGGGTGGCAATCAGCCCCAGCATTTT.

This clonotype came up a few times. The chain joins TRBV28 to TRBJ2-3, with 11 bases identical to TRBD2. CDR3 size: 17 residues. Trimming at V came to 6 bases and at J to 4 bases, leaving 12 bases not matched to a gene. Germline V gene lookup returns CDR1 MDHEN and CDR2 SYDVKM. CDR3 sequence: CASRPSGRRGAPDTQYF. Here the CDR3 DNA reads TGTGCCAGCAGGCCTAGCGGGAGGCGCGGGGCCCCAGATACGCAGTATTTT.

This sequence joins TRBV18 and TRBJ1-1, with 9 bases aligning to TRBD1. J lost 0 bases, V lost 3 bases, and 5 bases had no gene match. The germline gives CDR1 KGHSH, CDR2 LQKENI. CDR3 length: 16 amino acids. DNA for the CDR3: TGTGCCAGCTCACCGGGGACAGGGCTTATGAACACTGAAGCTTTCTTT. Translating gives CASSPGTGLMNTEAFF.

By share of the sample, this clonotype is medium-sized. This rearrangement joins TRBV27 to TRBJ1-5; D not resolved. Trimming left V 5 bases short and J 9 bases short, with 11 bases between. This CDR3 is built from 12 residues. CDR1 and CDR2 (germline): MNHEY, SMNVEV (reference sequence). The CDR3 protein is CASSPNAGPQHF. CDR3 nucleotides: TGTGCCAGCAGTCCGAATGCGGGGCCCCAGCATTTT.

This clonotype was counted only a few times. The chain uses TRBV5-4 and TRBJ2-7, with TRBD1 matching 8 bases. Germline V gene sequence: CDR1 SGHNT, CDR2 YYREEE (reference sequence). Losses at the gene ends were 4 bases for V and 4 bases for J; bases not matched to a gene: 13. The CDR3 contains 16 residues. Here the CDR3 DNA reads TGTGCCAGCAGCCCCAAAGCCGGACAGGGTAGTTACGAGCAGTACTTC. Its translation: CASSPKAGQGSYEQYF.

A note on this clonotype: The junction does not match germline at one end; this may be a read error. The J gene is TRBJ2-7, the V gene TRBV7-9; the match to TRBD2 covers 9 bases. The CDR3 spans 17 residues. Germline V gives CDR1 SEHNR, CDR2 FQNEAQ (reference sequence). CDR3 bases: TGCGCCAGCAGCCCCCCGGGGCGGGAGGGCCGTACCTACGAGCAGTACTTC. Its protein is CASSPPGREGRTYEQYF.

This clonotype was recorded a few times. The gene calls are TRBV15 and TRBJ2-7, with a weak D call TRBD2 (6 bases). V was shortened by 0 bases and J by 1 base, with 16 bases between the two germline ends. CDR1 and CDR2 from the germline V gene are LNHNV and YYDKDF (reference sequence). The CDR3 length is 17 residues. The CDR3 coding sequence is TGTGCCACCAGCAGAGATCTCCCGGGAGTGGGGTCCTACGAGCAGTACTTC. Its protein is CATSRDLPGVGSYEQYF.

This clonotype was counted between two and nine times. The V and J genes are TRBV6-5 and TRBJ2-1; 7 nucleotides agree with TRBD1. Germline CDR1 reads MNHEY; CDR2 reads SVGAGI. V gave up 4 bases and J gave up 7 bases; unmatched junction bases: 4. This CDR3 is built from 13 residues. The CDR3 coding sequence is TGTGCCAGCAGTTCGACAGGGAGTAATGAGCAGTTCTTC. Encoded protein: CASSSTGSNEQFF.

The gene calls are TRBV28 and TRBJ2-7; TRBD1 might be the D (6 bases). Germline lookup yields CDR1 MDHEN and CDR2 SYDVKM. V was clipped by 4 bases and J by 4 bases, with 8 bases between them. The CDR3 extends over 12 amino acids. The CDR3 spells CASSSTGYEQYF. The CDR3 DNA reads TGTGCCAGCAGTTCTACAGGGTACGAGCAGTACTTC.

A few counts support this clonotype. The V and J genes are TRBV27 and TRBJ1-6; D uncertain. The CDR3 has 11 residues. The germline V gene encodes CDR1 MNHEY and CDR2 SMNVEV (reference sequence). V was clipped by 8 bases and J by 16 bases, with 15 bases between them. CDR3 loop: CASFKAGELHF. CDR3 coding DNA: TGTGCCAGCTTCAAGGCAGGCGAGCTCCACTTT.

This chain connects TRBV28 to TRBJ2-6; D uncertain. V gave up 2 bases and J gave up 0 bases, with 2 bases separating them. From germline, CDR1 is MDHEN and CDR2 SYDVKM. The CDR3 totals 14 residues. CDR3 sequence: CASSLDSGANVLTF. The CDR3 DNA is TGTGCCAGCAGTTTAGACTCTGGGGCCAACGTCCTGACTTTC.

V and J are TRBV6-2 or TRBV6-3 and TRBJ1-2; D unresolved. V dropped 6 bases and J dropped 3 bases, with 8 bases sitting between them. The germline V gene encodes CDR1 MNHEY and CDR2 SVGEGT. The CDR3 loop spans 12 amino acids. This CDR3 is CASRAQHYGYTF. The CDR3 nucleotides are TGTGCCAGCAGAGCGCAGCACTATGGCTACACCTTC.

This clonotype is labeled as medium-sized. V gene TRBV20-1 combines with J gene TRBJ2-7; D uncertain. V gave up 3 bases and J gave up 0 bases, with 15 bases separating them. This CDR3 spans 15 amino acids. CDR1 is DFQATT, CDR2 SNEGSKA, per germline (reference sequence). The CDR3 DNA sequence: TGCAGTGCTAGGGGCCCCGGGCCCTCCTCCTACGAGCAGTACTTC. Protein product: CSARGPGPSSYEQYF.

CDR3 loop: CASSSQTIYGYTF. In DNA form, the CDR3 reads TGTGCCAGCAGCTCTCAAACGATCTATGGCTACACCTTC. The V and J genes are TRBV7-9 and TRBJ1-2; D unclear. The CDR3 runs to 13 residues. Trimming left V 4 bases short and J 4 bases short, with 10 bases between. Germline CDR1 SEHNR, CDR2 FQNEAQ (reference sequence).

The chain recombines TRBV6-5 with TRBJ2-1; TRBD1 aligns across 12 bases. Germline CDR1 is MNHEY and CDR2 is SVGAGI. The J segment lost 9 bases and the V segment lost 0 bases, leaving 3 bases of the junction unmatched. The CDR3 length is 15 residues. CDR3 region: CASSYSGQGAFEQFF. For the CDR3, the DNA is TGTGCCAGCAGTTACTCGGGACAGGGGGCCTTTGAGCAGTTCTTC.